This paragraph reports one T cell receptor (beta chain). Its target is unknown. The CDR3 is 17 residues long. In germline, CDR1 is SGHTA, CDR2 FQGNSA. The V end lost 4 bases, the J end lost 6 bases, and 24 bases lay between the germline ends. The primer mix had 60 Vbeta and 13 Jbeta primers. TCRdb's copy holds only in-frame clones and misses some; the assay was immunoSEQ multiplex PCR. This sample has more than 80,000 clones, with 65% to 80% found just once. The source of the sample is a study of cytomegalovirus exposure and HLA in healthy donors. Across the study: The Caucasian-associated ancestry cluster held around 81% of a few hundred genotyped donors. Study results and limitations: In a later analysis, V- and J-gene trimming of beta chains associated with a DCLRE1C missense variant, replicated independently.

The sample comprised PBMCs. The V call is TRBV7-2, the J call TRBJ1-1; maybe TRBD1 (6 bases). The clonotype comes from a man aged 55 to 70 in good health and CMV-seronegative. CDR3 amino acids: CASSSAGAARALAEAFF. CDR3 in DNA: TGTGCCAGCAGCTCCGCAGGGGCCGCGAGGGCTTTGGCTGAAGCTTTCTTT.